This TCR beta chain was identified during a study of T cell responses to AZD1222 COVID-19 vaccine. Sequencing used immunoSEQ multiplex PCR; TCRdb keeps in-frame clones, though not all of them. The sample has 180,000 or so clones, approximately 90% seen once. V was shortened by 6 bases and J by 0 bases, with 12 bases between the two germline ends. This CDR3 contains 14 residues. Germline V gene sequence: CDR1 SQVTM, CDR2 ANQGSEA. The clonotype comes from an adult who received the AZD1222 COVID-19 vaccine. The chain joins TRBV29-1 to TRBJ1-3, with D uncertain. Material: peripheral blood, obtained 28 days after the second AZD1222 dose. The CDR3 loop reads CSVTGVLSGNTIYF. In DNA, the CDR3 is TGCAGCGTGACTGGGGTGCTCTCTGGAAACACCATATATTTT.